Presented here are 17 T cell receptor beta chains from one specimen sequenced in a study of blood T cell repertoires in COVID-19. Using immunoSEQ multiplex PCR, the repertoire was profiled, and TCRdb retains in-frame clones only, with some absent. Among about 330,000 clones listed, approximately 87% were seen once. The material sequenced was PBMCs or T cells enriched from blood (not recorded which). The receptors originated from a woman aged 25 to 39 who had recovered from COVID-19.

This clone appeared many times. The chain employs TRBV9 and TRBJ2-3, with D perhaps TRBD2 (5 bases). Trimming cost V 3 bases and J 3 bases, with 5 bases left between them. Germline CDR1 and CDR2: SGDLS and YYNGEE. CDR3 length: 12 amino acids. DNA of the CDR3: TGTGCCAGCAGCGGGACTACAGATACGCAGTATTTT. It codes for CASSGTTDTQYF.

This chain connects TRBV7-2 to TRBJ1-1; weak D call: TRBD1 (6 bases). The germline gives CDR1 SGHTA, CDR2 FQGNSA. The CDR3 sequence is 16 residues long. Trimming removed 5 bases at V and 1 base at J, with 17 bases between. The CDR3 DNA is TGTGCCAGCAGCCTTTCCCCACAGGGTGGGAACACTGAAGCTTTCTTT. Its translation is CASSLSPQGGNTEAFF.

J is TRBJ1-1 and V is TRBV29-1; D ambiguous. CDR3 length equals 13 residues. Per germline, CDR1 SQVTM and CDR2 ANQGSEA. The germline V and J ends were trimmed by 2 bases and 1 base, with 8 bases remaining between them. As DNA, the CDR3 is TGCAGCGTTGAAAGTTCAGAGAACACTGAAGCTTTCTTT. It yields the protein CSVESSENTEAFF.

The chain carries TRBV7-2 and TRBJ1-6; 7 bases are a match to TRBD1. The CDR3 is 17 amino acids. After removal of 1 base from V and 5 bases from J, the junction contained 8 bases not matched to a gene. Per the germline V gene, CDR1 is SGHTA and CDR2 is FQGNSA. The CDR3 DNA reads as TGTGCCAGCAGCTTAGGTGGGGACAGACGGCATAATTCACCCCTCCACTTT. It codes for CASSLGGDRRHNSPLHF.

V and J are TRBV10-1 and TRBJ2-7; D not resolved. The germline CDR1 and CDR2 sequences are WNHNN and SYGVQD (reference sequence). The CDR3 loop spans 14 amino acids. The V end was cut by 0 bases, the J end by 5 bases, with 11 bases between. In nucleotides, the CDR3 is TGCGCCAGCAGTGAGTCGGGCTCGACCCACGAGCAGTACTTC. The encoded protein is CASSESGSTHEQYF.

This chain links TRBV25-1 with TRBJ1-4; 8 positions agree with TRBD1. Germline values: CDR1 MGHDK, CDR2 SYGVNS. The trim removed 10 bases at V and 0 bases at J, leaving 10 bases unmatched. The CDR3 totals 16 residues. CDR3 sequence: CATSPRGQATNEKLFF. The CDR3 DNA reads TGTGCCACCTCCCCCAGGGGGCAGGCAACTAATGAAAAACTGTTTTTT.

The gene calls are TRBV29-1 and TRBJ1-2; D is perhaps TRBD1 (5 bases). Germline-derived CDR1 and CDR2 are SQVTM and ANQGSEA. The V end lost 7 bases, the J end lost 2 bases, and 14 bases lay between the germline ends. CDR3 size: 13 residues. The CDR3: CSALGQGNYGYTF. The CDR3 nucleotides read TGCAGCGCCCTAGGGCAGGGAAACTATGGCTACACCTTC. Using reference TRBV29-1 and TRBJ1-2 for the parts outside the CDR3, the full variable domain is SAVISQKPSRDICQRGTSLTIQCQVDSQVTMMFWYRQQPGQSLTLIATANQGSEATYESGFVIDKFPISRPNLTFSTLTVSNMSPEDSSIYLCSALGQGNYGYTFGSGTRLTVV.

This sequence joins TRBV19 and TRBJ2-3, with D perhaps TRBD1 (6 bases). Trimming took 5 bases from V and 2 from J, leaving 11 bases between them. The CDR3 is made up of 14 amino acids. Germline-derived CDR1 and CDR2 are LNHDA and SQIVND (reference sequence). The CDR3 DNA is TGTGCCAGTAGTCACCAGGGGACCACAGATACGCAGTATTTT. Protein sequence: CASSHQGTTDTQYF.

The J gene is TRBJ2-7, the V gene TRBV3-1 (or the pseudogene TRBV3-2); TRBD1 matches at 8 bases. After removal of 4 bases from V and 3 bases from J, the junction contained 5 bases not matched to a gene. This CDR3 is 14 amino acids long. The V gene's germline CDR1 is LGHDT and CDR2 YNNKEL (reference sequence). The DNA of the CDR3 is TGTGCCAGCAGCCCCCGGGACAGGAGCTACGAGCAGTACTTC. Translation: CASSPRDRSYEQYF.

J is TRBJ2-1 and V is TRBV7-9; 10 nucleotides line up with TRBD2. Trimming removed 5 bases from V and 7 bases from J; junction bases left unmatched: 11. Germline CDR1 and CDR2: SEHNR and FQNEAQ (reference sequence). CDR3 length: 16 residues. CDR3 nucleotide sequence: TGTGCCAGCAGCCCCCATCTCAGCGGGGGGGCGAATGAGCAGTTCTTC. This codes for CASSPHLSGGANEQFF.

V and J are TRBV19 and TRBJ1-1, with a possible D match to TRBD1 (5 bases). V was clipped by 5 bases and J by 0 bases, with 10 bases between them. The length of the CDR3 is 14 residues. Looked up from germline, CDR1 is LNHDA and CDR2 is SQIVND (reference sequence). The CDR3 DNA reads as TGTGCCAGTAGTCAGACAGATATGAACACTGAAGCTTTCTTT. As protein: CASSQTDMNTEAFF.

As for this clone: Other nucleotide sequences from this sample produce the same CDR3. The J gene is TRBJ2-7, the V gene TRBV7-2; D not resolved. V lost 3 bases and J lost 1, with 4 bases in between. Looked up from germline, CDR1 is SGHTA and CDR2 is FQGNSA. The CDR3 totals 12 residues. The CDR3 region has the DNA TGTGCCAGCAGCTTCCCTTCCTACGAGCAGTACTTC. Its translation is CASSFPSYEQYF.

The chain carries TRBV19 and TRBJ2-7; maybe TRBD1 (6 bases). This CDR3 has 16 residues. CDR1 is LNHDA and CDR2 is SQIVND in the germline V gene (reference sequence). The V end was cut by 5 bases, the J end by 2 bases, with 19 bases between. The CDR3, as DNA: TGTGCCAGTAGTGTGGACAGTACCTTGATTACCTACGAGCAGTACTTC. As protein: CASSVDSTLITYEQYF. Full variable domain (outside the CDR3, taken from reference TRBV19 and TRBJ2-7): DGGITQSPKYLFRKEGQNVTLSCEQNLNHDAMYWYRQDPGQGLRLIYYSQIVNDFQKGDIAEGYSVSREKKESFPLTVTSAQKNPTAFYLCASSVDSTLITYEQYFGPGTRLTVT.

This chain connects TRBV5-1 to TRBJ2-2, with 9 bases fitting TRBD2. CDR3 length: 16 amino acids. V was clipped by 0 bases and J by 4 bases; unmatched bases: 4. The germline V gene has CDR1 SGHRS and CDR2 YFSETQ. The CDR3: CASSLGAGGPTGELFF. The DNA of the CDR3 is TGCGCCAGCAGCTTGGGCGCGGGGGGGCCCACCGGGGAGCTGTTTTTT.

The chain carries TRBV10-3 and TRBJ2-3, with D possibly being TRBD1 (5 bases). V lost 5 bases, J lost 0 bases, and 12 bases lay in between. This CDR3 spans 15 amino acids. From germline, CDR1 is ENHRY and CDR2 SYGVKD. The CDR3 loop reads CAISISRASTDTQYF. The CDR3 DNA reads TGTGCCATCAGTATCTCCAGGGCTAGCACAGATACGCAGTATTTT.

This rearrangement joins TRBV4-1 to TRBJ1-5; 8 bases are shared with TRBD1. CDR3 size: 17 residues. V dropped 1 base and J dropped 2; count of bases not matched to a gene: 7. The germline V gene has CDR1 MGHRA and CDR2 YSYEKL. The CDR3 region has the DNA TGCGCCAGCAGCCAAGGACAGGGGACGAGGGGCAATCAGCCCCAGCATTTT. This encodes CASSQGQGTRGNQPQHF.

The CDR3 DNA sequence: TGTGCCAGCAGCAAAATATTCGAAGCGGGGGTCACCTACGAGCAGTACTTC. This codes for CASSKIFEAGVTYEQYF. The J gene is TRBJ2-7, the V gene TRBV27; 8 bases line up with TRBD2. The CDR3 runs 17 residues. The junction had 15 bases not matched to a gene; V was cut back by 6 bases and J by 2 bases. CDR1 is MNHEY, CDR2 SMNVEV, per germline (reference sequence).